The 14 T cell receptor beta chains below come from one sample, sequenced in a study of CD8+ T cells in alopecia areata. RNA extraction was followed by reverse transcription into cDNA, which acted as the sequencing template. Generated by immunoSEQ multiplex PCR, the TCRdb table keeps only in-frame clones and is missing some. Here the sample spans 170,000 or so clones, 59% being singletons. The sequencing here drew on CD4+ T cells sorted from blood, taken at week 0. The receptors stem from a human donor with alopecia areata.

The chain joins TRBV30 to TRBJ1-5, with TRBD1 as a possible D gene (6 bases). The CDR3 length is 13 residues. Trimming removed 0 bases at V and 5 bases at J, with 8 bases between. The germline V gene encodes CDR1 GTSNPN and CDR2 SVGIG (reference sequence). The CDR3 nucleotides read TGTGCCTGGAGTGTAGGGGGGGATCAGCCCCAGCATTTT. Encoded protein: CAWSVGGDQPQHF.

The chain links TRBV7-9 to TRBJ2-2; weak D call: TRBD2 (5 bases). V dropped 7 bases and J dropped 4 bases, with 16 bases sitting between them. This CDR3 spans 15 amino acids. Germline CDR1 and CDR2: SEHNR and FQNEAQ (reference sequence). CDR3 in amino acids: CASTPTPRGTGELFF. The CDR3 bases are TGTGCCAGCACCCCAACCCCCCGGGGCACCGGGGAGCTGTTTTTT.

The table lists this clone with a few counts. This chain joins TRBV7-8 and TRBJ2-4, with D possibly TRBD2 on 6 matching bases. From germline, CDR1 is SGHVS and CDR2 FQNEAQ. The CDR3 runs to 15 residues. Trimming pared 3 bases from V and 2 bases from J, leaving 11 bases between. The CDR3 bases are TGTGCCAGCAGCTTGGAGGGGATCCCCAAAAACATTCAGTACTTC. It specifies CASSLEGIPKNIQYF.

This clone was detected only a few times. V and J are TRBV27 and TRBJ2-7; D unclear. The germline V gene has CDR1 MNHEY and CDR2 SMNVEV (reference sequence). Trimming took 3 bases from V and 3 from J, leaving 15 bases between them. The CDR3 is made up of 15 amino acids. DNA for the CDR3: TGTGCCAGCAGTTTGCAACGTGGTAATATCTACGAGCAGTACTTC. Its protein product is CASSLQRGNIYEQYF.

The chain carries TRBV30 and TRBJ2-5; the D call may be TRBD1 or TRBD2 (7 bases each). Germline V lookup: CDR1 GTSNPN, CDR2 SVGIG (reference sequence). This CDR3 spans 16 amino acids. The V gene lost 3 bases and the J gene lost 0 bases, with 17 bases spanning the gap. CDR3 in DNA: TGTGCCTGGAGAGGGGGCCTGCGGGGGTACCAAGAGACCCAGTACTTC. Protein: CAWRGGLRGYQETQYF.

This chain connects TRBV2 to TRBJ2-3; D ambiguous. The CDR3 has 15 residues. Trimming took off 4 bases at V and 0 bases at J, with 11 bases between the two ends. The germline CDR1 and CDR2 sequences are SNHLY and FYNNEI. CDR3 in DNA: TGTGCCAGCAGTGCCTTGGATACCAGCACAGATACGCAGTATTTT. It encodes CASSALDTSTDTQYF.

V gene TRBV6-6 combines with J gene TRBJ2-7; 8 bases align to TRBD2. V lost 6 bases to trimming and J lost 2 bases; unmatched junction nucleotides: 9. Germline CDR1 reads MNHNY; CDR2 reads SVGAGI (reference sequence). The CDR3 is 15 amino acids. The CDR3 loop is CASRARGLVTYEQYF. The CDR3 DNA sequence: TGTGCCAGCAGGGCCAGGGGACTAGTCACCTACGAGCAGTACTTC.

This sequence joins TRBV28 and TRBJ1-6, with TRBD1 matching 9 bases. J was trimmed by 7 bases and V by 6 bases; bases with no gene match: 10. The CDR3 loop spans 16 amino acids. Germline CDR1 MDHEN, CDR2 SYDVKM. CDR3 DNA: TGTGCCAGCAGCCTAACCGGGACAGGGCAAAATTCACCCCTCCACTTT. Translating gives CASSLTGTGQNSPLHF.

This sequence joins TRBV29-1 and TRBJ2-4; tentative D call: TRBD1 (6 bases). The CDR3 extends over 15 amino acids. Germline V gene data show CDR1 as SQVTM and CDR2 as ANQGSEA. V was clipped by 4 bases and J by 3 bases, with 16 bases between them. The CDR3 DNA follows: TGCAGCGTTGCCGCCCAGGGGTATGTCAAAAACATTCAGTACTTC. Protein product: CSVAAQGYVKNIQYF.

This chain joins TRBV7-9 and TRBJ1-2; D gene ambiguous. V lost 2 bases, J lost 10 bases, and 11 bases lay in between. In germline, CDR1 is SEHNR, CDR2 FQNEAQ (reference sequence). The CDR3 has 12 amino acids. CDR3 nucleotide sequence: TGTGCCAGCAGCTTAAACGGAAACTACTACACCTTC. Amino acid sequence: CASSLNGNYYTF.

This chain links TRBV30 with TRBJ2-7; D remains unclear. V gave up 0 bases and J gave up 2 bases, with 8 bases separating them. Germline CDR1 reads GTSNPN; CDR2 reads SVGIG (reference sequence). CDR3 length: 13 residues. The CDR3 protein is CAWSVWQTYEQYF. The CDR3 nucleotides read TGTGCCTGGAGTGTTTGGCAGACCTACGAGCAGTACTTC.

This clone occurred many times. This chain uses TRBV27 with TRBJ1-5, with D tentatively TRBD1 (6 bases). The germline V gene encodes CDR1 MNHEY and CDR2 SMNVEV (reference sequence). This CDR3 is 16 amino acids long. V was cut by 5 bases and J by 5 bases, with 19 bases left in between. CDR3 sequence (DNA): TGTGCCAGCAGTAATACAGGAAAGGGGGGATATCAGCCCCAGCATTTT. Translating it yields CASSNTGKGGYQPQHF.

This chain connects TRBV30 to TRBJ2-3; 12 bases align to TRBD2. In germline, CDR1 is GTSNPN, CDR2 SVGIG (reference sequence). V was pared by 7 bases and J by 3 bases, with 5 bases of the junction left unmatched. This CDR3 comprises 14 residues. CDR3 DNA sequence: TGTGCCTCGCGGACTAGCGGGGCAACAGATACGCAGTATTTT. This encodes CASRTSGATDTQYF.

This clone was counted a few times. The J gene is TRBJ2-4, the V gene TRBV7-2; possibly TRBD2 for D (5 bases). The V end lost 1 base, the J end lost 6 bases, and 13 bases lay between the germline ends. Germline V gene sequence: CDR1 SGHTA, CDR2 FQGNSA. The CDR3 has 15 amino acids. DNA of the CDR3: TGTGCCAGCAGCTTAGGTTCCGGGGATAGAAACATTCAGTACTTC. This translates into CASSLGSGDRNIQYF.